These T cell receptor beta chains were read from a single sample in a study of cytomegalovirus exposure and HLA in healthy donors. TCRdb keeps only in-frame clones here, not all; method: immunoSEQ multiplex PCR. The sample lists some 150,000 clones; roughly 80% were seen once. The sample taken for sequencing was PBMCs. The source of these receptors is a female donor in good health and CMV-seronegative. CDR3s include the opening cysteine and the closing phenylalanine or tryptophan. A D gene is named only where the DNA matches it firmly. Rows may omit the clone size; those that give it use once, few, many or a size class.

TRBJ2-7 | TRBV28 | - | - | TGTGCCAGCAGTCTACTTGGCGAGCAGTACTTC | CASSLLGEQYF
TRBJ2-2 | TRBV5-1 | TRBD2 | - | TGCGCCAGCAGTCCTGCGGGGGTCACCGGGGAGCTGTTTTTT | CASSPAGVTGELFF
TRBJ2-5 | TRBV29-1 | - | - | TGCAGCGTTGAGGGACGGGACAACCAAGAGACCCAGTACTTC | CSVEGRDNQETQYF
TRBJ1-3 | TRBV6-6 | TRBD1 | few | TGTGCCAGCAGTCCGCCGGGACAGAGCTCTGGAAACACCATATATTTT | CASSPPGQSSGNTIYF
TRBJ1-1 | TRBV28 | - | - | TGTGCCAGCCGCGGCGGGACGGCGGGCACTGAAGCTTTCTTT | CASRGGTAGTEAFF
TRBJ2-2 | TRBV10-3 | TRBD2 | - | TGTGCCATCAGTGACTCGGGACTAGCGGGAGGGCCATTAACCGGGGAGCTGTTTTTT | CAISDSGLAGGPLTGELFF
TRBJ2-3 | TRBV28 | TRBD1 | few | TGTGCCAGCAGTTTTCCCGGGACAGGGGGGGCAGATACGCAGTATTTT | CASSFPGTGGADTQYF
TRBJ1-5 | TRBV2 | - | - | TGTGCCAGCAGTGGACAGGCCCCATATCAACCCCAGCATTTT | CASSGQAPYQPQHF
TRBJ2-1 | TRBV5-8 | - | - | TGTGCCAGCAGCTTGTCGGGAGCGGGCTCCTACAATGAGCAGTTCTTC | CASSLSGAGSYNEQFF
TRBJ2-7 | TRBV25-1 | - | once | TGTGCCAGCAGTGAAGGGCCACCTTACGAGCAGTACTTC | CASSEGPPYEQYF
TRBJ2-7 | TRBV18 | TRBD1 | - | TGTGCCAGCTCACCCCGGGACAGAGCCTACGAGCAGTACTTC | CASSPRDRAYEQYF
TRBJ1-4 | TRBV27 | - | - | TGTGCCAGCAGTTTAAGTACAGGCCCCGAAAAACTGTTTTTT | CASSLSTGPEKLFF
TRBJ1-1 | TRBV30 | TRBD1 | - | TGTGCCTGGGGGACAGTGAACACTGAAGCTTTCTTT | CAWGTVNTEAFF
TRBJ1-1 | TRBV9 | TRBD1 | - | TGTGCCAGCAGCGCAGGGACAGGAGTCATGAACACTGAAGCTTTCTTT | CASSAGTGVMNTEAFF
TRBJ1-2 | TRBV5-6 | - | - | TGTGCCAGCAGCTTGATGGCTTCCTTGCATGGCTACACCTTC | CASSLMASLHGYTF
TRBJ1-5 | TRBV6-5 | TRBD1 | few | TGTGCCAGCAGTTTCAAGGTGGGACAGGGAGTGGATCCCCAGCATTTT | CASSFKVGQGVDPQHF
TRBJ2-7 | TRBV18 | TRBD1 | once | TGTGCCAGCGCCAACACCGGGACAGGGGCGTACGAGCAGTACTTC | CASANTGTGAYEQYF
TRBJ2-5 | TRBV30 | - | - | TGTGCCTGGGGGGAGGAGACCCAGTACTTC | CAWGEETQYF
TRBJ1-5 | TRBV19 | - | - | TGTGCCAGTAGTATCTGGGGGGATCGGCCCCAGCATTTT | CASSIWGDRPQHF
TRBJ2-2 | TRBV9 | TRBD2 | few | TGTGCCAGCAGCGTACAGCCAGCGGGAGAGGTCGGGGAGCTGTTTTTT | CASSVQPAGEVGELFF
TRBJ2-5 | TRBV5-6 | - | once | TGTGCCAGCAGCCCCGGGATGCTCAGCCAAGAGACCCAGTACTTC | CASSPGMLSQETQYF
TRBJ1-1 | TRBV4-2 | TRBD1 | - | TGTGCCAGCAGCCAAGATAGAGGACAGGGGAACACTGAAGCTTTCTTT | CASSQDRGQGNTEAFF
TRBJ2-1 | TRBV7-3 | TRBD2 | - | TGTGCCAGCAGCTTAACGGGGACTAGCGGCAATGAGCAGTTCTTC | CASSLTGTSGNEQFF
TRBJ2-1 | TRBV7-2 | TRBD2 | - | TGTGCCAGCAGCTTAGCCGGGACTAGCGGGTCGTTCTTC | CASSLAGTSGSFF
TRBJ1-2 | TRBV28 | TRBD1 | - | TGTGCCAGCAGTACCGGACAGGGATATGACTATGGCTACACCTTC | CASSTGQGYDYGYTF
TRBJ1-4 | TRBV2 | - | - | TGTGCCAGCAGCCGAGGTGCCCACCCTAATGAAAAACTGTTTTTT | CASSRGAHPNEKLFF
TRBJ2-1 | TRBV29-1 | TRBD2 | - | TGCAGCGTTGAGGACGGGACTAGGATACTTTCCTACAATGAGCAGTTCTTC | CSVEDGTRILSYNEQFF
TRBJ1-1 | TRBV6-5 | TRBD1 | - | TGTGCCAGCAGTTTTTTAAGGGACAGGGGAGACACTGAAGCTTTCTTT | CASSFLRDRGDTEAFF
TRBJ2-5 | TRBV11-2 | - | - | TGTGCCAGCAGCTTAGGGGCAGTTGAGACCCAGTACTTC | CASSLGAVETQYF
TRBJ2-7 | TRBV7-9 | - | - | TGTGCCAGCAGCCTGACCCCTGGACGGGGTTACGAGCAGTACTTC | CASSLTPGRGYEQYF
TRBJ1-1 | TRBV30 | - | once | TGTGCCTGGATAAGACAGCTGAACACTGAAGCTTTCTTT | CAWIRQLNTEAFF
TRBJ1-3 | TRBV7-9 | - | - | TGTGCCAGCAGCTCGGAGTCTGAATACTCTGGAAACACCATATATTTT | CASSSESEYSGNTIYF
TRBJ2-7 | TRBV29-1 | TRBD1 | - | TGCAGCGTTGGAGGCAGGGGGAACTCCTACGAGCAGTACTTC | CSVGGRGNSYEQYF
TRBJ2-1 | TRBV25-1 | TRBD2 | - | TGTGCCAGCAGTGGTGTGGCGGGAGGGAACAATGAGCAGTTCTTC | CASSGVAGGNNEQFF
TRBJ2-3 | TRBV4-2 | TRBD2 | once | TGTGCCAGCAGCCAAGATTATCTCCTAGCGGGACCCACAGATACGCAGTATTTT | CASSQDYLLAGPTDTQYF
TRBJ2-1 | TRBV11-2 | TRBD1 | - | TGTGCCAGCAGCCGGGGACAGGGTACTAGCGCCATCCCCAATGAGCAGTTCTTC | CASSRGQGTSAIPNEQFF
TRBJ1-1 | TRBV23-1 | - | - | TGCGCCAGCCCTGGGAGGGGCCAAGCTTTCTTT | CASPGRGQAFF
TRBJ1-5 | TRBV7-9 | TRBD1 | - | TGTGCCAGCAGCTTAGGACAGGGGGGTGGTAGTCAGCCCCAGCATTTT | CASSLGQGGGSQPQHF
TRBJ2-7 | TRBV7-6 | - | once | TGTGCCAGCAGTTTAGGATTGGGGCTGAGCTCCTACGAGCAGTACTTC | CASSLGLGLSSYEQYF
TRBJ2-7 | TRBV6-1 | - | few | TGTGCCAGCAGTGAATCGGGGTCCCGGCAGCAGTACTTC | CASSESGSRQQYF
TRBJ2-3 | TRBV6-1 | - | once | TGTGCCAGCAACGGCAGGGTCACAGATACGCAGTATTTT | CASNGRVTDTQYF
TRBJ2-3 | TRBV29-1 | - | - | TGCAGCGTTGGGCCAGGGGAACTGATCAGCACAGATACGCAGTATTTT | CSVGPGELISTDTQYF
TRBJ1-5 | TRBV6-5 | - | - | TGTGCCAGCAACCCAGGAAAAAGTAGCAATCAGCCCCAGCATTTT | CASNPGKSSNQPQHF
TRBJ2-7 | TRBV29-1 | TRBD1 | - | TGCAGCGTCGCGGGACAGGACAGCTCCTACGAGCAGTACTTC | CSVAGQDSSYEQYF
TRBJ1-5 | TRBV25-1 | - | - | TGTGCCAGCAGTGATGGTAGGGCACTCCTAGCATTT | CASSDGRALLAF
TRBJ1-5 | TRBV28 | TRBD1 | - | TGTGCCAGCAGACCCCCGGACAGGGGGAGCAATCAGCCCCAGCATTTT | CASRPPDRGSNQPQHF
TRBJ2-7 | TRBV7-6 | - | - | TGTGCCAGCAGCCCCCAGGAGGGTCCCTACGAGCAGTACTTC | CASSPQEGPYEQYF
TRBJ1-3 | TRBV5-6 | - | few | TGTGCCAGCAGCTTGGGACAAATCTCTGGAAACACCATATATTTT | CASSLGQISGNTIYF
TRBJ2-7 | TRBV10-3 | TRBD1 | - | TGTGCCATCAGTGAAGGACAGGGGACCTACGAGCAGTACTTC | CAISEGQGTYEQYF
TRBJ1-2 | TRBV6-5 | TRBD1 | - | TGTGCCAGCAGTCCTTTAGGGGGCGACTATGGCTACACCTTC | CASSPLGGDYGYTF
TRBJ2-6 | TRBV6-1 | - | - | TGTGCCAGCAGTGCGGGGGTGGTCTCTGGGGCCAACGTCCTGACTTTC | CASSAGVVSGANVLTF